This T cell receptor beta chain was captured by sequencing in a study of blood T cell repertoires in COVID-19. In the study overall: Sites across the United States, Italy and Spain contributed samples from acute and convalescent COVID-19.

CDR1 is SGHRS, CDR2 YFSETQ, per germline. The CDR3 sequence is 16 residues long. V gave up 0 bases and J gave up 9 bases; unmatched junction bases: 9. Participants had their cohort set by participant-reported clinical history. Exposed volunteers were people who met a COVID-19 case within 2 weeks before study entry. Original analysis: Nucleated cell counts were estimated from reference gene primer amplification. Generated by immunoSEQ multiplex PCR, the TCRdb table keeps only in-frame clones and is missing some. Clone size and V and J calls were adopted from that table, with D and trimming inferred from the DNA. The sample lists a few hundred thousand clones, approximately 84% occurring once.

This sequence was found in a woman between 50 and 59 years old who had been exposed to COVID-19. Sequenced: PBMCs or T cells enriched from blood (not recorded which). V usage is TRBV5-1 and J usage is TRBJ1-6; the match to TRBD1 covers 7 bases. DNA for the CDR3: TGCGCCAGCAGCTTGGTGGCAGGGGGTTTGGGTTCACCCCTCCACTTT. Encoded protein: CASSLVAGGLGSPLHF.